The 20 T cell receptor beta chains in this list originate from one sample, sequenced in a study of T cells in localized non-small cell lung cancer. Profiling relied on immunoSEQ multiplex PCR, and the TCRdb table lists in-frame clones only, not all of them. The table records about 30,000 clones, more than 70% of them present only once. The source was peripheral blood, collected before any cancer treatment. These receptor sequences come from a female donor at least 60 years old with stage III squamous cell lung carcinoma.

The rearrangement joins TRBV7-2 to TRBJ1-2; TRBD1 aligns across 8 bases. J gave up 4 bases and V 5 bases, and 9 bases lay outside the gene matches. This CDR3 spans 15 amino acids. Germline CDR1 SGHTA, CDR2 FQGNSA. CDR3 sequence reads: CASSAPGGRAYGYTF. CDR3 nucleotide sequence: TGTGCCAGCAGCGCCCCAGGGGGCAGGGCCTATGGCTACACCTTC.

The chain has TRBV7-2 and TRBJ2-1; 10 nucleotides align to TRBD1. The trim removed 0 bases at V and 6 bases at J, leaving 5 bases unmatched. Germline CDR1 is SGHTA and CDR2 is FQGNSA. This CDR3 has 16 residues. The CDR3 region has the DNA TGTGCCAGCAGCTTAGCTAGTTGGGACAGGGGCAATGAGCAGTTCTTC. This sequence encodes CASSLASWDRGNEQFF. Full variable domain (outside the CDR3, taken from reference TRBV7-2 and TRBJ2-1): GAGVSQSPSNKVTEKGKDVELRCDPISGHTALYWYRQSLGQGLEFLIYFQGNSAPDKSGLPSDRFSAERTGGSVSTLTIQRTQQEDSAVYLCASSLASWDRGNEQFFGPGTRLTVL.

CDR3 residues: CASRLDRGSYGYTF. The DNA of the CDR3 is TGTGCCAGCAGACTAGACAGGGGAAGCTATGGCTACACCTTC. The chain joins TRBV6-5 to TRBJ1-2, with TRBD1 matching 8 bases. Germline V CDR1 and CDR2: MNHEY, SVGAGI. This CDR3 region has 14 residues. Trimming took 6 bases from V and 4 from J; bases not matched to a gene: 7.

The V gene is TRBV7-2, the J gene TRBJ2-1; D may match TRBD1 or TRBD2 (5 bases each). Trimming took off 9 bases at V and 4 bases at J, with 13 bases between the two ends. CDR3 length: 13 residues. CDR1 and CDR2 from the germline V gene are SGHTA and FQGNSA. As DNA, the CDR3 is TGTGCCAGTGCCGGGACGAGTTACAATGAGCAGTTCTTC. This sequence encodes CASAGTSYNEQFF.

This chain connects TRBV7-2 to TRBJ2-5, with D perhaps matching TRBD2 (6 bases). This CDR3 region has 15 residues. Germline CDR1 reads SGHTA; CDR2 reads FQGNSA. V was cut by 2 bases and J by 5 bases, with 15 bases left in between. The CDR3: CASSLTLGLGETQYF. In nucleotides, the CDR3 is TGTGCCAGCAGCTTAACCCTGGGACTGGGGGAGACCCAGTACTTC.

The V call is TRBV6-5, the J call TRBJ1-2, with D perhaps matching TRBD1 (5 bases). V lost 2 bases and J lost 4, with 11 bases in between. The V gene's germline CDR1 is MNHEY and CDR2 SVGAGI. The CDR3 covers 14 residues. This CDR3 is CASSYHDSTYGYTF. The CDR3, as DNA: TGTGCCAGCAGTTACCACGACAGCACCTATGGCTACACCTTC.

This clone was seen once. The chain is built from TRBV5-4 and TRBJ1-2; a possible D gene is TRBD1 (6 bases). CDR1 SGHNT and CDR2 YYREEE come from the germline V gene (reference sequence). This CDR3 is 14 amino acids long. V lost 4 bases, J lost 2 bases, and 12 bases lay in between. In DNA form, the CDR3 reads TGTGCCAGCAGCGTCGACGGACAGAACTATGGCTACACCTTC. The encoded protein is CASSVDGQNYGYTF.

The J gene is TRBJ2-3, the V gene TRBV7-3; D not certain. Trimming removed 6 bases from V and 5 bases from J, with 12 bases in between. Per germline, CDR1 SGHTA and CDR2 FQGTGA. The CDR3 length is 13 residues. The CDR3 loop reads CASSGLDGDTQYF. The CDR3 DNA reads as TGTGCCAGCAGTGGTCTAGACGGAGATACGCAGTATTTT.

The J gene is TRBJ2-1, the V gene TRBV6-5; a weak D match, TRBD2 (5 bases). CDR3 length equals 12 residues. Trimming took off 1 base at V and 10 bases at J, with 8 bases between the two ends. Per germline, CDR1 MNHEY and CDR2 SVGAGI. CDR3 protein: CASSYYLAEQFF. CDR3 nucleotides: TGTGCCAGCAGTTACTATTTAGCGGAGCAGTTCTTC.

V gene TRBV5-6 combines with J gene TRBJ2-1, with 12 bases matching TRBD2. Per the germline V gene, CDR1 is SGHDT and CDR2 is YYEEEE. CDR3 length: 17 residues. V was pared by 3 bases and J by 8 bases, with 12 bases of the junction left unmatched. CDR3: CASSSRVLAGGGDEQFF. CDR3 sequence (DNA): TGTGCCAGCAGCTCTCGTGTACTAGCGGGAGGCGGGGATGAGCAGTTCTTC.

The V and J genes are TRBV2 and TRBJ2-2, with no clear D. Looked up from germline, CDR1 is SNHLY and CDR2 is FYNNEI. The CDR3 extends over 13 amino acids. V was shortened by 6 bases and J by 5 bases, with 10 bases between the two germline ends. The DNA for the CDR3 is TGTGCCAGCAGACTGGAAGGGACCGGGGAGCTGTTTTTT. Amino acids: CASRLEGTGELFF.

The rearrangement joins TRBV4-1 to TRBJ2-2; 9 bases agree with TRBD2. Germline CDR1 is MGHRA and CDR2 is YSYEKL. This CDR3 spans 16 amino acids. Trimming took 1 base from V and 4 from J; bases not matched to a gene: 4. DNA for the CDR3: TGCGCCAGCAGCCAAGGAGCGGGGGGCCTCACCGGGGAGCTGTTTTTT. Its translation: CASSQGAGGLTGELFF.

This chain uses TRBV30 with TRBJ1-2, with D hard to call. Germline values: CDR1 GTSNPN, CDR2 SVGIG (reference sequence). Trimming stripped 3 bases from V and 1 base from J, with 6 bases between. The CDR3 covers 12 residues. Here the CDR3 DNA reads TGTGCCTGGAGGCCCAGTAACTATGGCTACACCTTC. It yields the protein CAWRPSNYGYTF.

The chain has TRBV5-6 and TRBJ2-7; the D is unclear. The CDR3 has 12 amino acids. V dropped 5 bases and J dropped 1 base, with 7 bases sitting between them. Germline loops: CDR1 SGHDT, CDR2 YYEEEE. The CDR3 DNA is TGTGCCAGCAGTAGGTATTCCTACGAGCAGTACTTC. Residues: CASSRYSYEQYF.

The gene calls are TRBV19 and TRBJ2-2; 7 bases agree with TRBD1. The ends lost 4 bases at V and 5 bases at J; junction bases unmatched: 7. The germline CDR1 and CDR2 sequences are LNHDA and SQIVND (reference sequence). The CDR3 extends over 15 amino acids. The CDR3 protein is CASSTRDRATGELFF. The CDR3 DNA reads as TGTGCCAGTAGTACGCGTGACAGGGCGACCGGGGAGCTGTTTTTT.

The chain has TRBV5-1 and TRBJ2-2; D not certain. The CDR3 is made up of 13 amino acids. Germline CDR1 SGHRS, CDR2 YFSETQ. The V and J ends lost 0 bases and 7 bases respectively, with 7 bases between them. The CDR3 sequence is CASSLVGNGELFF. CDR3 coding DNA: TGCGCCAGCAGCTTGGTCGGAAACGGGGAGCTGTTTTTT.

The rearrangement joins TRBV11-2 to TRBJ1-5, with a possible D match to TRBD1 (6 bases). Per germline, CDR1 SGHAT and CDR2 FQNNGV. The CDR3 covers 16 residues. The ends were cut back, 1 base at V and 1 base at J, with 11 bases in the middle. CDR3 sequence: CASSLGRQGSNQPQHF. As DNA, the CDR3 is TGTGCCAGCAGCTTAGGAAGGCAGGGGAGCAATCAGCCCCAGCATTTT.

There are a few counts of this clone. The chain is built from TRBV28 and TRBJ2-7; the D call may be TRBD1 or TRBD2 (5 bases each). Germline values: CDR1 MDHEN, CDR2 SYDVKM. This CDR3 comprises 14 residues. The V end lost 7 bases, the J end lost 2 bases, and 15 bases lay between the germline ends. DNA of the CDR3: TGTGCCAGCACTCAGGGAGATCTGCCCTACGAGCAGTACTTC. Translating gives CASTQGDLPYEQYF.

This chain links TRBV28 with TRBJ2-2, with D tentatively TRBD2 (7 bases). Trimming pared 7 bases from V and 5 bases from J, leaving 20 bases between. The CDR3 contains 16 residues. Germline V gene data show CDR1 as MDHEN and CDR2 as SYDVKM. The CDR3 DNA is TGTGCCAGCACCATTCCCCAGGGGCGGGGGACCGGGGAGCTGTTTTTT. Protein sequence: CASTIPQGRGTGELFF.

The chain has TRBV14 and TRBJ2-7; TRBD2 might be the D (6 bases). The germline V and J ends were trimmed by 3 bases and 3 bases, with 6 bases remaining between them. The germline V gene encodes CDR1 SGHDN and CDR2 FVKESK. There are 12 residues in the CDR3. The CDR3 loop is CASSQDYYEQYF. CDR3 in DNA: TGTGCCAGCAGCCAGGACTACTACGAGCAGTACTTC.